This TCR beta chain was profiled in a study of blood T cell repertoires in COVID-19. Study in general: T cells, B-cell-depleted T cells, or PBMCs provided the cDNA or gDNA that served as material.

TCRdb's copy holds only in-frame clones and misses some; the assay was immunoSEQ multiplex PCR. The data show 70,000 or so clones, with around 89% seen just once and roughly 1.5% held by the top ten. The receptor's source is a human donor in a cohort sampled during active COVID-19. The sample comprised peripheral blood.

CDR3 sequence reads: CATSDSLAGLSYQETQYF. Here the CDR3 DNA reads TGTGCCACCAGTGATTCACTAGCGGGCCTTTCGTACCAAGAGACCCAGTACTTC. The V gene is TRBV24-1, the J gene TRBJ2-5, with 9 bases identical to TRBD2. The CDR3 is 18 residues long. In germline, CDR1 is KGHDR, CDR2 SFDVKD. V was pared by 2 bases and J by 0 bases, with 9 bases of the junction left unmatched.